The rows below give T cell receptor beta chains drawn from one sample of a study of cytomegalovirus exposure and HLA in healthy donors. TCRdb's copy holds only in-frame clones and misses some; the assay was immunoSEQ multiplex PCR. The repertoire has more than 150,000 clones, around 81% of them found once; the top ten carry 2.8%. The sample consisted of PBMCs. The receptors come from a woman between 18 and 29 years old in good health and CMV-seropositive. Each CDR3 is given with its conserved first and last residue. A D gene is named only where the DNA matches it firmly. The listing skips clone size in some rows; elsewhere it reads once, few, many or a size class.

V gene,clone size,CDR3 length,J gene,D gene,CDR3 DNA,CDR3 protein
TRBV19,NA,13,TRBJ1-1,NA,TGTGCCACCCTGACAGGCCTGGGGACTGAAGCTTTCTTT,CATLTGLGTEAFF
TRBV7-6,NA,14,TRBJ2-7,TRBD1,TGTGCCAGCAGCTCCGGACAGGGGAGGTACGAGCAGTACTTC,CASSSGQGRYEQYF
TRBV11-2,NA,19,TRBJ2-5,TRBD2,TGTGCCAGCAGACCCGGACGAGGGACTAGCGGGGGGTCCCCCGAGACCCAGTACTTC,CASRPGRGTSGGSPETQYF
TRBV5-1,NA,14,TRBJ2-4,TRBD2,TGCGCCAGCAAGAAGCGGGACGGCGAAAACATTCAGTACTTC,CASKKRDGENIQYF
TRBV27,NA,13,TRBJ1-1,TRBD1,TGTGCCAGCAGAACAGGGGGTTCTACTGAAGCTTTCTTT,CASRTGGSTEAFF
TRBV28,NA,13,TRBJ1-2,NA,TGTGCCAGCAGTTTTGCAGGGGTCTATGGCTACACCTTC,CASSFAGVYGYTF
TRBV11-1,NA,15,TRBJ2-7,NA,TGTGCCAGCAGCCCCCGAGGGTTCGTATTAGTCGAGCAGTACTTC,CASSPRGFVLVEQYF
TRBV6-6,NA,15,TRBJ1-2,NA,TGTGCCAGCAGTCCCTTAGGGGTAGCTAACTATGGCTACACCTTC,CASSPLGVANYGYTF
TRBV6-6,NA,16,TRBJ2-3,NA,TGTGCCAGCAGTCTGGGACAAGGACGGACCACAGATACGCAGTATTTT,CASSLGQGRTTDTQYF
TRBV7-9,NA,15,TRBJ1-5,NA,TGTGCCAGCAGCGGCGAGGGGGATAGCAATCAGCCCCAGCATTTT,CASSGEGDSNQPQHF
TRBV25-1,NA,12,TRBJ1-5,NA,TGTGCCAGCAGTAGGGAGAATCAGCCCCAGCATTTT,CASSRENQPQHF
TRBV7-6,NA,15,TRBJ2-1,TRBD2,TGTGCCAGCAGCCTCGGGACTAGCGGGGGTGGGGAGCAGTTCTTC,CASSLGTSGGGEQFF
TRBV14,few,15,TRBJ1-6,TRBD1,TGTGCCAGCAGCCCTGGACAGGGCGATGTGTCACCCCTCCACTTT,CASSPGQGDVSPLHF
TRBV4-3,NA,16,TRBJ1-1,NA,TGCGCCAGCAGCCAAGATATCGCCTCCGGTGGCACTGAAGCTTTCTTT,CASSQDIASGGTEAFF
TRBV9,NA,15,TRBJ1-2,NA,TGTGCCAGCAGCGTAGACCACAGTCTTAACTATGGCTACACCTTC,CASSVDHSLNYGYTF
TRBV4-1,NA,17,TRBJ2-3,NA,TGCGCCAGCAGCCAGGGCCACCGGGACTTCCCCGCAGATACGCAGTATTTT,CASSQGHRDFPADTQYF
TRBV7-6,NA,15,TRBJ2-2,NA,TGTGCCAGCAGCTTAGGGACTCCCAAGGCCGGGGAGCTGTTTTTT,CASSLGTPKAGELFF
TRBV5-4,NA,13,TRBJ2-7,NA,TGTGCCAGCAGCCACGGGGAGAATTACGAGCAGTACTTC,CASSHGENYEQYF
TRBV4-3,NA,15,TRBJ2-1,TRBD2,TGCGCCAGCAGCCAAGTTAGCGGGGGGGTGGATGAGCAGTTCTTC,CASSQVSGGVDEQFF
TRBV2,NA,14,TRBJ1-1,NA,TGTGCCAGCAGTGAGCTGGGCTTCAACACTGAAGCTTTCTTT,CASSELGFNTEAFF
TRBV20-1,NA,11,TRBJ1-1,TRBD1,TGCAGTGCTCGGACAGGGAATGAAGCTTTCTTT,CSARTGNEAFF
TRBV5-5,NA,14,TRBJ1-5,TRBD1,TGTGCCAGCAGACCCGGGACAGGCAATCAGCCCCAGCATTTT,CASRPGTGNQPQHF
TRBV27,NA,18,TRBJ1-1,TRBD1,TGTGCCAGCAGTTTACTCGGGACAGGGTTACTTTTGAACACTGAAGCTTTCTTT,CASSLLGTGLLLNTEAFF
TRBV9,NA,17,TRBJ2-1,TRBD1,TGTGCCAGCAGCGTAGAATTGGCAGGGGGCGCCTACAATGAGCAGTTCTTC,CASSVELAGGAYNEQFF
TRBV18,NA,17,TRBJ2-3,NA,TGTGCCAGCTCACAGAATCTTATCGGGGGTAGCACAGATACGCAGTATTTT,CASSQNLIGGSTDTQYF
TRBV6-1,NA,12,TRBJ2-7,NA,TGTGCCAGCAGTGACCAGGCCTACGAGCAGTACTTC,CASSDQAYEQYF
TRBV4-1,NA,13,TRBJ1-2,NA,TGCGCCAGCAGCCGAGGCCTGTCCGGTGGCTACACCTTC,CASSRGLSGGYTF
TRBV5-5,once,16,TRBJ1-6,NA,TGTGCCAGCAGCTTGCGGTCGGCCGGGGGAGCTTCACCCCTCCACTTT,CASSLRSAGGASPLHF
TRBV19,NA,13,TRBJ2-1,TRBD2,TGTGCCAGTACGGGCGGGGGGTTTGTTGAGCAGTTCTTC,CASTGGGFVEQFF
TRBV7-3,once,16,TRBJ2-1,TRBD2,TGTGCCAGCAGCACACTAGCGGGGACCTCCTACAATGAGCAGTTCTTC,CASSTLAGTSYNEQFF
TRBV18,NA,15,TRBJ1-3,TRBD1,TGTGCCAGCTCACTAGGACAGGCCTCTGGAAACACCATATATTTT,CASSLGQASGNTIYF
TRBV6-1,NA,11,TRBJ2-7,NA,TGTGCCAGCAGCAATGGGCGCGAGCAGTACTTC,CASSNGREQYF
TRBV5-1,NA,15,TRBJ2-5,TRBD2,TGCGCCAGCAGCTTGTCGACTAGCGGCCAAGAGACCCAGTACTTC,CASSLSTSGQETQYF
TRBV5-5,NA,15,TRBJ2-7,TRBD1,TGTGCCAGCAACCATGATCTTCAGGGGGTCTACGAGCAGTACTTC,CASNHDLQGVYEQYF
TRBV21-1,NA,10,TRBJ1-1,NA,TGTGCCAGCAGCCCTAATGAAGCTTTCTTT,CASSPNEAFF
TRBV13,NA,13,TRBJ1-2,NA,TGTGCCAGCAGCTTAGGAACGACATATGGCTACACCTTC,CASSLGTTYGYTF
TRBV27,NA,14,TRBJ1-1,TRBD1,TGTGCCAGCAGTCCCGACCCGACAGGGGGCAACCTGTTGTTT,CASSPDPTGGNLLF
TRBV11-2,NA,13,TRBJ1-2,NA,TGTGCCAGCAGCTTAGGGCAGGGTGGTGGCTACACCTTC,CASSLGQGGGYTF
TRBV5-6,NA,15,TRBJ2-3,NA,TGTGCCAGCAGCCCCCTCCAGACACCCACAGATACGCAGTATTTT,CASSPLQTPTDTQYF
TRBV9,NA,14,TRBJ1-2,NA,TGTGCCAGCAGCGTAGCGTCGGGGGTCGGCGGCTACACCTTC,CASSVASGVGGYTF
TRBV5-4,NA,13,TRBJ1-2,NA,TGTGCCAGCAGCCCCCTGGCAGGGGATAGCTACACCTTC,CASSPLAGDSYTF
TRBV5-5,NA,14,TRBJ2-7,NA,TGTGCCAGCAGCTGGTTCGGGAGAGACTACGAGCAGTACTTC,CASSWFGRDYEQYF
TRBV19,NA,15,TRBJ1-2,TRBD1,TGTGCCAGTATCCCCCCGTCAGGGGGCAGTTATGGCTACACCTTC,CASIPPSGGSYGYTF
TRBV18,once,16,TRBJ1-3,TRBD1,TGTGCCAGCTCACCACCTAACAGGGGTGGTGGAAACACCATATATTTT,CASSPPNRGGGNTIYF
TRBV18,NA,13,TRBJ1-1,NA,TGTGCCAGCTCACGTTCCATGAACACTGAAGCTTTCTTT,CASSRSMNTEAFF
TRBV11-2,NA,14,TRBJ1-2,TRBD1,TGTGCCAGCAGTCTCGGGACAGGGACAAGTGGCTACACCTTC,CASSLGTGTSGYTF
TRBV13,NA,14,TRBJ2-5,NA,TGTGCCAGCAGCTTATGGGGGCCCGGGGAGACCCAGTACTTC,CASSLWGPGETQYF
TRBV9,NA,16,TRBJ1-4,TRBD1,TGTGCCAGCAGCGCAGGACAGGGAGGCATTAACGAAAAACTGTTTTTT,CASSAGQGGINEKLFF
TRBV5-5,NA,14,TRBJ2-1,TRBD2,TGTGCCAGCAGGGTAGGACTAGCGGGGGGAGAGCAGTTCTTC,CASRVGLAGGEQFF
TRBV5-1,NA,17,TRBJ2-1,TRBD1,TGCGCCAGCAGCAAAAGACAGGGGGCATTGTCCTACAATGAGCAGTTCTTC,CASSKRQGALSYNEQFF
TRBV5-4,NA,14,TRBJ1-1,NA,TGTGCCAGCAGCCAACGGACGGACAGTTCCGAAGCTTTCTTT,CASSQRTDSSEAFF
TRBV7-2,NA,14,TRBJ1-5,NA,TGTGCCAGCAGCTTAGGGGGGGTGTCCTCACCCCAGCATTTT,CASSLGGVSSPQHF
TRBV6-5,NA,14,TRBJ1-4,TRBD1,TGTGCCAGCAGTTACTACAGGGGTAATGAAAAACTGTTTTTT,CASSYYRGNEKLFF
TRBV4-1,NA,13,TRBJ1-2,NA,TGCGCCAGCAGCCAAGATAAGGGAGGGGGCTACACCTTC,CASSQDKGGGYTF
TRBV6-5,NA,13,TRBJ1-2,TRBD1,TGTGCCAGCAGTTACTCGACAGGGTATGGCTACACCTTC,CASSYSTGYGYTF
TRBV4-1,once,13,TRBJ1-2,NA,TGCGCCAGCAGCCAAGATGGGAGATATGGCTACACCTTC,CASSQDGRYGYTF
TRBV6-5,NA,14,TRBJ2-7,TRBD1,TGTGCCAGCAGTTCCGGGACAGGCTCTTACGAGCAGTACTTC,CASSSGTGSYEQYF
TRBV5-1,NA,15,TRBJ1-1,NA,TGCGCCAGCAGCTTGGCCTTGGGCAGCAACACTGAAGCTTTCTTT,CASSLALGSNTEAFF
TRBV4-1,once,14,TRBJ2-3,NA,TGCGCCAGCAGCCCCGGACAGTACACAGATACGCAGTATTTT,CASSPGQYTDTQYF